One and the same sample provided the 18 T cell receptor beta chains below, sequenced in a study of somatic mutations in cytotoxic T cells in rheumatoid arthritis. Sequencing used immunoSEQ multiplex PCR; TCRdb keeps in-frame clones, though not all of them. This table holds 16,000 or so clones, over 65% found once. Sequenced sample: CD8+ T cells sorted from blood. All receptors derive from an adult with rheumatoid arthritis.

This clone was seen once. The chain uses TRBV5-1 and TRBJ1-2; 9 bases are a match to TRBD1. The junction had 10 bases not matched to a gene; V was cut back by 3 bases and J by 1 base. Per the germline V gene, CDR1 is SGHRS and CDR2 is YFSETQ. The CDR3 runs to 17 residues. The CDR3 DNA follows: TGCGCCAGCAGCTCCCTCGACGGACAGGGGTATAACTATGGCTACACCTTC. As protein: CASSSLDGQGYNYGYTF.

The chain employs TRBV15 and TRBJ2-1, with D perhaps assigned TRBD1 or TRBD2 (6 bases each). Trimming pared 0 bases from V and 8 bases from J, leaving 20 bases between. The CDR3 is 17 residues long. CDR1 is LNHNV, CDR2 YYDKDF, per germline (reference sequence). In DNA form, the CDR3 reads TGTGCCACCAGCAGAGAAACAGGGCGGGGCCGCTTGGATGAGCAGTTCTTC. This translates into CATSRETGRGRLDEQFF. The full variable domain, its missing parts supplied by reference TRBV15 and TRBJ2-1, is DAMVIQNPRYQVTQFGKPVTLSCSQTLNHNVMYWYQQKSSQAPKLLFHYYDKDFNNEADTPDNFQSRRPNTSFCFLDIRSPGLGDTAMYLCATSRETGRGRLDEQFFGPGTRLTVL.

The chain employs TRBV7-2 and TRBJ2-3; 8 bases are a match to TRBD2. Trimming took 5 bases from V and 3 from J; bases not matched to a gene: 7. The CDR3 spans 15 residues. Germline V gene lookup returns CDR1 SGHTA and CDR2 FQGNSA. The chain's CDR3 is CASSPGTRETDTQYF. DNA for the CDR3: TGTGCCAGCAGCCCCGGGACTAGGGAAACAGATACGCAGTATTTT.

This rearrangement joins TRBV25-1 to TRBJ2-7, with D perhaps matching TRBD1 or TRBD2 (5 bases each). Germline V CDR1 and CDR2: MGHDK, SYGVNS. The CDR3 is made up of 16 amino acids. Trimming removed 1 base at V and 0 bases at J, with 13 bases between. The CDR3 DNA follows: TGTGCCAGCAGTGAATTTGGGGGACCCAGCTCCTACGAGCAGTACTTC. It is translated as CASSEFGGPSSYEQYF.

Turning to this clone: This specimen includes other DNA sequences encoding the same CDR3. J is TRBJ1-1 and V is TRBV5-1; no clear D gene. The CDR3 sequence is 11 residues long. V shed 5 bases and J shed 2 bases, with 4 bases lying between them. Per the germline V gene, CDR1 is SGHRS and CDR2 is YFSETQ. The CDR3 loop reads CASSLNTEAFF. The CDR3 DNA sequence: TGCGCCAGCAGTCTTAACACTGAAGCTTTCTTT.

The V call is TRBV7-9, the J call TRBJ2-3; weak D call: TRBD2 (6 bases). Germline V gives CDR1 SEHNR, CDR2 FQNEAQ (reference sequence). The CDR3 runs to 14 residues. V dropped 0 bases and J dropped 4 bases, with 8 bases sitting between them. The CDR3 DNA is TGTGCCAGCAGCTTAGCGGCGGGGCCAGATACGCAGTATTTT. This gives the protein CASSLAAGPDTQYF.

The J gene is TRBJ1-1, the V gene TRBV6-5; no clear D. Germline CDR1 MNHEY, CDR2 SVGAGI. V lost 0 bases and J 5 bases, leaving 7 bases between the germline ends. This CDR3 has 13 residues. The CDR3 nucleotides read TGTGCCAGCAGTTACTCGAGAGCGACTGAAGCTTTCTTT. Amino acid sequence: CASSYSRATEAFF.

The chain joins TRBV14 to TRBJ1-3, with D unclear. V lost 4 bases, J lost 0 bases, and 10 bases lay in between. The CDR3 loop spans 15 amino acids. CDR1 is SGHDN, CDR2 FVKESK, per germline. The CDR3 bases are TGTGCCAGCAGCCCATGGGTGAGCTCTGGAAACACCATATATTTT. Protein: CASSPWVSSGNTIYF. The full variable domain, completed using reference TRBV14 and TRBJ1-3, is EAGVTQFPSHSVIEKGQTVTLRCDPISGHDNLYWYRRVMGKEIKFLLHFVKESKQDESGMPNNRFLAERTGGTYSTLKVQPAELEDSGVYFCASSPWVSSGNTIYFGEGSWLTVV.

This sequence joins TRBV6-5 and TRBJ2-7; D is unresolved. The CDR3 totals 14 residues. Germline assignment: CDR1 MNHEY and CDR2 SVGAGI. Trimming removed 3 bases at V and 1 base at J, with 10 bases between. This chain's CDR3 is CASSYSGISYEQYF. The CDR3 nucleotides read TGTGCCAGCAGTTATTCTGGGATTTCCTACGAGCAGTACTTC.

V gene TRBV19 combines with J gene TRBJ1-1; D may be TRBD1 (6 bases). This CDR3 contains 14 residues. The ends were cut back, 5 bases at V and 5 bases at J, with 15 bases in the middle. In germline, CDR1 is LNHDA, CDR2 SQIVND (reference sequence). The CDR3 region is CASSWGGAGTEAFF. The CDR3 coding sequence is TGTGCCAGTAGTTGGGGGGGGGCAGGAACTGAAGCTTTCTTT.

The chain couples TRBV6-5 to TRBJ2-2; D not resolved. The V gene's germline CDR1 is MNHEY and CDR2 SVGAGI. Trimming took off 0 bases at V and 4 bases at J, with 6 bases between the two ends. This CDR3 spans 14 amino acids. CDR3 DNA sequence: TGTGCCAGCAGTTACTCGACAACCACCGGGGAGCTGTTTTTT. Translating it yields CASSYSTTTGELFF.

The CDR3 DNA is TGTGCCAGCAGCTTAAAGGGGGAGGATACGCAGTATTTT. Translation: CASSLKGEDTQYF. The chain uses TRBV11-3 and TRBJ2-3; possibly TRBD1 for D (6 bases). V shed 2 bases and J shed 6 bases, with 9 bases lying between them. The CDR3 loop spans 13 amino acids. From germline, CDR1 is SGHNT and CDR2 YENEEA.

CDR3 protein: CASSFSYEQYF. DNA for the CDR3: TGTGCCAGCAGTTTTTCATACGAGCAGTACTTC. The chain combines TRBV28 with TRBJ2-7, with unresolved D. Germline V lookup: CDR1 MDHEN, CDR2 SYDVKM. This CDR3 is built from 11 residues. The V and J ends lost 3 bases and 4 bases respectively, with 4 bases between them.

This clone was observed a handful of times. The V and J genes are TRBV12-5 and TRBJ2-1; either TRBD1 or TRBD2 may fit D (6 bases each). The CDR3 runs to 14 residues. CDR1 and CDR2 from the germline V gene are LGHNT and FRNRAP. Trimming pared 2 bases from V and 7 bases from J, leaving 12 bases between. The CDR3 loop is CASGLSEGGNEQFF. For the CDR3, the DNA is TGTGCTAGTGGTTTGAGTGAGGGGGGTAATGAGCAGTTCTTC.

The CDR3 bases are TGTGCCAGCAGTCCATCCATGGGGGATTTGAACACTGAAGCTTTCTTT. Encoded protein: CASSPSMGDLNTEAFF. The chain recombines TRBV27 with TRBJ1-1, with D maybe TRBD1 (5 bases). The length of the CDR3 is 16 residues. Germline V gene sequence: CDR1 MNHEY, CDR2 SMNVEV (reference sequence). Trimming removed 5 bases at V and 0 bases at J, with 16 bases between.

The chain has TRBV9 and TRBJ1-2; 10 bases are a match to TRBD1. The CDR3 has 17 residues. The V gene end was trimmed by 4 bases and the J gene end by 4 bases; junction bases not matched to a gene: 13. Germline assignment: CDR1 SGDLS and CDR2 YYNGEE. The CDR3 loop reads CASSPSPGQGIVYGYTF. In DNA, the CDR3 is TGTGCCAGCAGCCCCTCACCGGGACAGGGGATCGTCTATGGCTACACCTTC.

The genes are TRBV18 and TRBJ1-3, with D unresolved. CDR3 length: 15 amino acids. V was clipped by 3 bases and J by 0 bases, with 9 bases between them. Germline CDR1 KGHSH, CDR2 LQKENI. The CDR3 reads CASSPLTSSGNTIYF. DNA for the CDR3: TGTGCCAGCTCACCCCTGACAAGCTCTGGAAACACCATATATTTT.

This chain uses TRBV4-1 with TRBJ2-4; 7 nucleotides match TRBD1. The germline V gene encodes CDR1 MGHRA and CDR2 YSYEKL. Unmatched junction bases numbered 7, after V lost 0 bases and J lost 2 bases. The CDR3 has 17 residues. CDR3 DNA: TGCGCCAGCAGCCAAGAATTTCCGGGACAGCCCAAAAACATTCAGTACTTC. Translation: CASSQEFPGQPKNIQYF.